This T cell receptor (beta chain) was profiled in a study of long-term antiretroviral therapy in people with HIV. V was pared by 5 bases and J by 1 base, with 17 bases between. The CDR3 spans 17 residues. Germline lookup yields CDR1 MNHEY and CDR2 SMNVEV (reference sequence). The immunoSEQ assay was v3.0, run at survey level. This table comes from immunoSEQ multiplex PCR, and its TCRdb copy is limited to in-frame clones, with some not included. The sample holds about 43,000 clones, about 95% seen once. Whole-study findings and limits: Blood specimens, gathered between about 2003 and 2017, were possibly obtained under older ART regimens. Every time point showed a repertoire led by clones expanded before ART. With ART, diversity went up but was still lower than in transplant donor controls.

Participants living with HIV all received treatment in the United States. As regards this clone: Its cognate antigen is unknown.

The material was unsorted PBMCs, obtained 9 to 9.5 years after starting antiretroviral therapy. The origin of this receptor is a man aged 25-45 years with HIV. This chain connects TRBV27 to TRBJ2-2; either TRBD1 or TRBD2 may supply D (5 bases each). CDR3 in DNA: TGTGCCAGCAGTGTCCGGGGCTCTAAGTTGAACACCGGGGAGCTGTTTTTT. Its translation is CASSVRGSKLNTGELFF.